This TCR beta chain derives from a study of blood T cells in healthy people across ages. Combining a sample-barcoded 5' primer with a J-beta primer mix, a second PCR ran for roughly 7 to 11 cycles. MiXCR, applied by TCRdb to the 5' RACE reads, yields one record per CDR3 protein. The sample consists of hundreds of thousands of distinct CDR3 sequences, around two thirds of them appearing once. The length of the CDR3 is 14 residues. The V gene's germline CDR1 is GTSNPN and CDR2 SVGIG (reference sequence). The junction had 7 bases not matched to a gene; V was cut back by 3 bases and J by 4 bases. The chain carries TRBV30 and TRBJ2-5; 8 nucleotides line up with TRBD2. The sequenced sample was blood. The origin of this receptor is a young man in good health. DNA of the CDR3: TGTGCCTGGAGGCCAGGAAGCGGGGGAGAGACCCAGTACTTC. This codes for CAWRPGSGGETQYF. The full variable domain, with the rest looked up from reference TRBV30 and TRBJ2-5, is SQTIHQWPATLVQPVGSPLSLECTVEGTSNPNLYWYRQAAGRGLQLLFYSVGIGQISSEVPQNLSASRPQDRQFILSSKKLLLSDSGFYLCAWRPGSGGETQYFGPGTRLLVL.